This TCR beta chain was recorded in a study of T cells in Graves' hyperthyroidism and ophthalmopathy. The CDR3 contains 14 residues. V was clipped by 6 bases and J by 5 bases, with 19 bases between them. Germline V gene lookup returns CDR1 DFQATT and CDR2 SNEGSKA (reference sequence). A 10 ml volume of fresh peripheral blood provided the PBMCs. Using RNA transcripts as the source, TCR beta CDR3 regions were amplified. HTBI primers were employed in a first-round RT-PCR of the TCR CDR3. TCRdb called the multiplex PCR reads again in MiXCR, with one record for every CDR3 protein. The table shows 500,000 or so distinct CDR3 sequences, with 15% to 20% occurring only once. Study-wide findings and caveats: Blood also held most thyroid clonotypes expanded beyond 0.001.

At least ten counts were recorded for this clonotype. Its antigen is currently unknown. The specimen sequenced was blood. The chain is built from TRBV20-1 and TRBJ2-5; a weak D match, TRBD1 (7 bases). This TCR came from a woman aged 18-30 years with Graves' ophthalmopathy. The CDR3: CSARAGGYKETQYF. For the CDR3, the DNA is TGCAGTGCCAGGGCAGGGGGGTATAAGGAGACCCAGTACTTC.